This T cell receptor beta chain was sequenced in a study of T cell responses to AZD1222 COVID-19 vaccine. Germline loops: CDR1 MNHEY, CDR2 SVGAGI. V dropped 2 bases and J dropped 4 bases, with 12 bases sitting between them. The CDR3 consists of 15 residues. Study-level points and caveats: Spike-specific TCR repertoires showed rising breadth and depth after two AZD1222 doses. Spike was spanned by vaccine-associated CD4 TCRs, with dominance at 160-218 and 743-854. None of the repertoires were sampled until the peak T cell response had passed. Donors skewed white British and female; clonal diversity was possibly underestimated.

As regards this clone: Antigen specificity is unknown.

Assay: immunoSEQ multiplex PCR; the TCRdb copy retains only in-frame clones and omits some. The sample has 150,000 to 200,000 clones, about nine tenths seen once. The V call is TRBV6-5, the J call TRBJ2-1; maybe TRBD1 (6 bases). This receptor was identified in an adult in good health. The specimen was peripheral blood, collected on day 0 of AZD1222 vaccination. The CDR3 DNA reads TGTGCCAGCAGTTACGCAGGGGCACAGTACAATGAGCAGTTCTTC. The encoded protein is CASSYAGAQYNEQFF.